One sample yielded the 14 T cell receptor beta chains listed below, sequenced in a study of breast tumors, draining lymph nodes, adjacent tissues (dated by TCRdb to about 2016). The axillary draining lymph nodes of breast cancer patients were the source of the lymph node samples. The protocol used for the library was multiplex PCR. The sequencer was an Illumina HiSeq 2000. TCRdb's own reprocessing of the public reads used fastp at Q25 and MiXCR and kept productive beta chains. Each CDR3 protein gets just one entry, which takes the most common genes and DNA from the rows behind it. This sample lists 170,000 or so distinct CDR3 sequences; about 30% were detected once. 3.5% to 4.5% of the sample lies in the top ten. Material for sequencing was axillary lymph node tissue. The receptors were sampled from a female donor with breast cancer. Some clones in this sample may be carry-over from other donors' samples.

This clonotype was seen at least ten times. The chain couples TRBV29-1 to TRBJ2-7; 7 bases are a match to TRBD2. The CDR3 covers 12 residues. CDR1 and CDR2 from the germline V gene are SQVTM and ANQGSEA. V was clipped by 5 bases and J by 4 bases; unmatched bases: 5. CDR3 protein: CSVRQAGYEQYF. CDR3 nucleotides: TGCAGCGTTCGTCAAGCGGGGTACGAGCAGTACTTC.

This clonotype came up many times. The chain links TRBV5-1 to TRBJ2-2; 9 bases align to TRBD2. V shed 0 bases and J 4 bases; nucleotides not matched to a gene: 10. The CDR3 covers 18 residues. CDR1 SGHRS and CDR2 YFSETQ come from the germline V gene. The CDR3 loop reads CASSLGIGAGGSTGELFF. CDR3 DNA: TGCGCCAGCAGCTTGGGTATTGGAGCGGGGGGCAGCACCGGGGAGCTGTTTTTT.

The genes are TRBV6-2 or TRBV6-3 and TRBJ2-3; 8 bases agree with TRBD1. CDR1 is MNHEY, CDR2 SVGEGT, per germline. The V segment lost 2 bases and the J segment 6 bases; nucleotides outside the gene matches: 4. The CDR3 runs to 14 residues. CDR3 nucleotides: TGTGCCAGCAGTTACGGGACAGGTTACGATACGCAGTATTTT. It translates to CASSYGTGYDTQYF.

This clonotype occurred many times. The V and J genes are TRBV29-1 and TRBJ2-7; perhaps TRBD1 as D (5 bases). The V end lost 4 bases, the J end lost 2 bases, and 18 bases lay between the germline ends. Germline CDR1 reads SQVTM; CDR2 reads ANQGSEA. There are 15 residues in the CDR3. This CDR3 is CSVGDSGVITYEQYF. The CDR3 coding sequence is TGCAGCGTTGGAGACAGTGGGGTTATCACCTACGAGCAGTACTTC.

This clonotype was detected many times. The J gene is TRBJ2-3, the V gene TRBV10-3; 9 nucleotides match TRBD2. The trim removed 4 bases at V and 3 bases at J, leaving 5 bases unmatched. The germline V gene encodes CDR1 ENHRY and CDR2 SYGVKD. The CDR3 length is 15 residues. Here the CDR3 DNA reads TGTGCCATCAGTGTCTGGCTAGCGGGAACAGATACGCAGTATTTT. It specifies CAISVWLAGTDTQYF.

This clonotype came up a few times. A read error may be the cause here, since a much bigger clone is one base away. This chain links TRBV11-2 with TRBJ2-3; tentative D call: TRBD1 (6 bases). V was cut by 3 bases and J by 1 base, with 14 bases left in between. The germline gives CDR1 SGHAT, CDR2 FQNNGV. The length of the CDR3 is 16 residues. Here the CDR3 reads CASSFRGQYGTDTQYF. CDR3 DNA: TGTGCCAGCAGCTTCAGGGGTCAATATGGCACAGATACGCAGTATTTT. Full variable domain (missing parts from reference TRBV11-2 and TRBJ2-3): EAGVAQSPRYKIIEKRQSVAFWCNPISGHATLYWYQQILGQGPKLLIQFQNNGVVDDSQLPKDRFSAERLKGVDSTLKIQPAKLEDSAVYLCASSFRGQYGTDTQYFGPGTRLTVL.

In the case of this clonotype: Sequence at one end of the junction differs from germline and may be a read error. The chain combines TRBV20-1 with TRBJ2-2; 8 bases are a match to TRBD1. Germline assignment: CDR1 DFQATT and CDR2 SNEGSKA (reference sequence). The CDR3 has 16 residues. CDR3 nucleotides: TGCAGTGCTACGGGAATCCGGGACAGGATCACCGGGGGGCTGTTTTTT. This translates into CSATGIRDRITGGLFF.

The rearrangement joins TRBV5-5 to TRBJ2-3, with 9 bases identical to TRBD2. The CDR3 length is 19 residues. V was pared by 0 bases and J by 4 bases, with 15 bases of the junction left unmatched. CDR1 is SGHKS and CDR2 is YYEKEE in the germline V gene (reference sequence). The CDR3 loop reads CASSLGDSREGLGADTQYF. The CDR3 DNA sequence: TGTGCCAGCAGCTTGGGAGACTCGCGGGAGGGCCTCGGCGCAGATACGCAGTATTTT.

The chain recombines TRBV20-1 with TRBJ2-3; TRBD2 is a possible D gene (6 bases). V lost 5 bases and J 4 bases, leaving 13 bases between the germline ends. Per germline, CDR1 DFQATT and CDR2 SNEGSKA (reference sequence). The CDR3 extends over 13 amino acids. For the CDR3, the DNA is TGCAGTGCTTCAACCGGGAGCGCAGATACGCAGTATTTT. Protein: CSASTGSADTQYF.

This clonotype occurred many times. V gene TRBV6-1 combines with J gene TRBJ2-5, with 8 bases fitting TRBD1. Unmatched junction bases numbered 10, after V lost 6 bases and J lost 4 bases. CDR1 is MNHNS and CDR2 is SASEGT in the germline V gene. This CDR3 comprises 15 residues. CDR3 region: CASRPGAQGGETQYF. The DNA of the CDR3 is TGTGCCAGCAGACCAGGGGCACAGGGGGGAGAGACCCAGTACTTC.

This chain links TRBV10-3 with TRBJ2-7; the match to TRBD2 covers 8 bases. V lost 7 bases, J lost 0 bases, and 5 bases stayed unmatched. The CDR3 totals 14 residues. CDR1 is ENHRY, CDR2 SYGVKD, per germline. The CDR3 is CAITQAGDSYEQYF. The CDR3 region has the DNA TGTGCCATCACCCAAGCGGGAGACTCCTACGAGCAGTACTTC.

V and J are TRBV7-9 and TRBJ1-4; D gene uncertain. CDR1 is SEHNR and CDR2 is FQNEAQ in the germline V gene (reference sequence). The CDR3 runs to 16 residues. Trimming pared 1 base from V and 7 bases from J, leaving 16 bases between. The CDR3 DNA sequence: TGTGCCAGCAGCTTAGATCCTTGGCATATGAGTGAAAAACTGTTTTTT. Encoded protein: CASSLDPWHMSEKLFF.

This clonotype was recorded once. V usage is TRBV27 and J usage is TRBJ1-2, with D uncertain. V lost 3 bases and J 4 bases, leaving 15 bases between the germline ends. The CDR3 is made up of 15 amino acids. Germline loops: CDR1 MNHEY, CDR2 SMNVEV (reference sequence). CDR3 loop: CASSFSPGSIYGYTF. CDR3 in DNA: TGTGCCAGCAGTTTTAGTCCGGGTTCTATCTATGGCTACACCTTC.

This clonotype was observed a few times. The chain is built from TRBV10-3 and TRBJ1-2, with D maybe TRBD1 (5 bases). Germline CDR1 is ENHRY and CDR2 is SYGVKD. The CDR3 spans 14 residues. V was clipped by 6 bases and J by 4 bases, with 15 bases between them. CDR3 sequence reads: CAIRGEQAFYGYTF. In DNA, the CDR3 is TGTGCCATCAGGGGGGAACAGGCTTTCTATGGCTACACCTTC.